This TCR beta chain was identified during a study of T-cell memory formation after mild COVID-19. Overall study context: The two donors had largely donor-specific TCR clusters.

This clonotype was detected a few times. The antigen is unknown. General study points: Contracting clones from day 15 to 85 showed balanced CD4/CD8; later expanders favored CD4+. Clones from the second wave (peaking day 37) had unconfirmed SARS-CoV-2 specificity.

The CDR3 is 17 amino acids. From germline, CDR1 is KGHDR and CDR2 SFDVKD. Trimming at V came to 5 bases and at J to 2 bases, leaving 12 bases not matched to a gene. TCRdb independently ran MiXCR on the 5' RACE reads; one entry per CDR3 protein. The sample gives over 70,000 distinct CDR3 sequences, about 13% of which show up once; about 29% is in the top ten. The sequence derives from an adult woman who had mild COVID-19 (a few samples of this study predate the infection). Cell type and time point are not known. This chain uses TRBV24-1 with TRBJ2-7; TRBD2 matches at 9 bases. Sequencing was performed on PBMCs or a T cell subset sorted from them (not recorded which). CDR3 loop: CATSGVSGRSGTYEQYF. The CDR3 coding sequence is TGTGCCACCAGTGGGGTTAGCGGGAGATCCGGCACCTACGAGCAGTACTTC.